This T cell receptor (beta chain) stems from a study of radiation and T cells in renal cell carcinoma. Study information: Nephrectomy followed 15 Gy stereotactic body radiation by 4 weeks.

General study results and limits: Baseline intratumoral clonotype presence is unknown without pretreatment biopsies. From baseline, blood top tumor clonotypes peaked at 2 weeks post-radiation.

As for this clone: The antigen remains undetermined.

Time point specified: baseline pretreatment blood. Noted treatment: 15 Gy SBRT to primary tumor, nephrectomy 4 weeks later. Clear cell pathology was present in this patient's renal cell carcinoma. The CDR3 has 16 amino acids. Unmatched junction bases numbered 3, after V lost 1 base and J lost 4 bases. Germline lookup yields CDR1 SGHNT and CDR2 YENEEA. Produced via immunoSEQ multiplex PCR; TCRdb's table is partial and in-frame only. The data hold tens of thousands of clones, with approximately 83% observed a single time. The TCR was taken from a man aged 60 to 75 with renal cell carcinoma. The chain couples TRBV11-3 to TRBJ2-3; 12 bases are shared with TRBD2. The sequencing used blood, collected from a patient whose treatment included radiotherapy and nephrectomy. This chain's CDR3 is CASSLGLAGVADTQYF. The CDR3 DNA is TGTGCCAGCAGCTTAGGACTAGCGGGAGTGGCAGATACGCAGTATTTT.